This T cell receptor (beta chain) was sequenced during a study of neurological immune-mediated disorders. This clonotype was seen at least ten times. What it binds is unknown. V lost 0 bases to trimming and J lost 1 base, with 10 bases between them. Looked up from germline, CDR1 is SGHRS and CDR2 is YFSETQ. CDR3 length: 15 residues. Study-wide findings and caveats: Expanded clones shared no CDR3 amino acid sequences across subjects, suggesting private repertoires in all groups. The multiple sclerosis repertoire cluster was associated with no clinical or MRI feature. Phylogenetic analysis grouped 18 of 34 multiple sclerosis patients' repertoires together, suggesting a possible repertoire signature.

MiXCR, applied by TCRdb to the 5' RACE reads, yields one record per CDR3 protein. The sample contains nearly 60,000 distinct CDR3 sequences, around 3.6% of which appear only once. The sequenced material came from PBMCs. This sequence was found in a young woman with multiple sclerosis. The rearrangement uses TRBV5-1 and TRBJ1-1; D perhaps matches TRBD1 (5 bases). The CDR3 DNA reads TGCGCCAGCAGCTTGGCCTATGGGGGGAACACTGAAGCTTTCTTT. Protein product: CASSLAYGGNTEAFF.